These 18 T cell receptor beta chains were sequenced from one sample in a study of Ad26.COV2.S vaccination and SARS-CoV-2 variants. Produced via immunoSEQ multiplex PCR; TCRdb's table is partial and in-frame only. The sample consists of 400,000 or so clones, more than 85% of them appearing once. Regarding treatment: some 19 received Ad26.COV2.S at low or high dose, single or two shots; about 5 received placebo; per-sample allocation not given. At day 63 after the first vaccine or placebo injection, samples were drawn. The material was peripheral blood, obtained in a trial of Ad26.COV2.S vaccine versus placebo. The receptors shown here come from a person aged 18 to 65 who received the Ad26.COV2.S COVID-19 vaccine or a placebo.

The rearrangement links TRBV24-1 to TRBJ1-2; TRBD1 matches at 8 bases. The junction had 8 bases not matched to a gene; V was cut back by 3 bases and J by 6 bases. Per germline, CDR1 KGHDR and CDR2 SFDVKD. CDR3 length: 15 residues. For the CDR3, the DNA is TGTGCCACCAGTGATCGGACAGGGCAACTTAATGGCTACACCTTC. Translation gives CATSDRTGQLNGYTF.

The CDR3 region is CASSVEGQEMNTEAFF. CDR3 nucleotides: TGTGCCAGCAGCGTAGAGGGACAGGAGATGAACACTGAAGCTTTCTTT. This rearrangement joins TRBV9 to TRBJ1-1, with 8 bases that match TRBD1. CDR3 size: 16 residues. V gave up 0 bases and J gave up 0 bases; unmatched junction bases: 4. The germline gives CDR1 SGDLS, CDR2 YYNGEE.

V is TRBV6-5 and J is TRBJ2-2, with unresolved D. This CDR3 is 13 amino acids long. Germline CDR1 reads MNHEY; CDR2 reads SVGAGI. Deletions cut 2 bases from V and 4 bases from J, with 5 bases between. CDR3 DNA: TGTGCCAGCAGTTACGGTACCACCGGGGAGCTGTTTTTT. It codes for CASSYGTTGELFF.

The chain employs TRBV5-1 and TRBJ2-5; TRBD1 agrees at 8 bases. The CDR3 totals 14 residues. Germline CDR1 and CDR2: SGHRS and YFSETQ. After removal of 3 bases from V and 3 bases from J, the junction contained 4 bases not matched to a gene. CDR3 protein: CASSSGTGEETQYF. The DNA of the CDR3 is TGCGCCAGCAGCTCCGGGACAGGTGAAGAGACCCAGTACTTC.

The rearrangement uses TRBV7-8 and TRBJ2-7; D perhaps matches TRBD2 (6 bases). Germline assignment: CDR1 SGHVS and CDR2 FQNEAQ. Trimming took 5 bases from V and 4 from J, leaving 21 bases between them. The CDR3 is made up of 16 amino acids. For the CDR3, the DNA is TGTGCCAGCAGCCTCTTGGCGGGCCGCGGGGAATACGAGCAGTACTTC. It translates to CASSLLAGRGEYEQYF.

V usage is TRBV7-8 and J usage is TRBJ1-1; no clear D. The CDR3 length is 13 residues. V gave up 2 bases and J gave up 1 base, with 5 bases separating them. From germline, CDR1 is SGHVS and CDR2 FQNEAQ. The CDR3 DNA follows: TGTGCCAGCAGCTTATTCAAGAACACTGAAGCTTTCTTT. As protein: CASSLFKNTEAFF.

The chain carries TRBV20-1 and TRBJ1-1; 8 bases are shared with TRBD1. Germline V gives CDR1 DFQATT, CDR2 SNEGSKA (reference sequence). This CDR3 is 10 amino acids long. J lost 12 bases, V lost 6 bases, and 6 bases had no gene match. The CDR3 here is CSALDRVTFF. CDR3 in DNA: TGCAGTGCCCTGGACAGGGTAACTTTCTTT.

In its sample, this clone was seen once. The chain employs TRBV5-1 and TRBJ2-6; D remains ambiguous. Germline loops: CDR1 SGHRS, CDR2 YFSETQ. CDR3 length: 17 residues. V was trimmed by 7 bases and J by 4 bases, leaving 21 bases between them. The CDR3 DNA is TGCGCCAGCGGAACATATCGCACCTCTTCGGGGGCCAACGTCCTGACTTTC. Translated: CASGTYRTSSGANVLTF.

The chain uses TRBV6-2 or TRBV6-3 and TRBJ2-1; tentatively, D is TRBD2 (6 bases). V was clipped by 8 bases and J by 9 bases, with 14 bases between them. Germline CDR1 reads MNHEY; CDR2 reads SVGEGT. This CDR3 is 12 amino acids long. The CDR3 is CASGQAGTEQFF. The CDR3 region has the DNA TGTGCCAGCGGCCAGGCGGGGACTGAGCAGTTCTTC.

In nucleotides, the CDR3 is TGCGCCAGCAGATCCGACGGACTCATGAACACTGAAGCTTTCTTT. Translated, it gives CASRSDGLMNTEAFF. J is TRBJ1-1 and V is TRBV5-1; D remains unclear. The CDR3 is 15 residues long. V lost 5 bases to trimming and J lost 0 bases, with 14 bases between them. In germline, CDR1 is SGHRS, CDR2 YFSETQ.

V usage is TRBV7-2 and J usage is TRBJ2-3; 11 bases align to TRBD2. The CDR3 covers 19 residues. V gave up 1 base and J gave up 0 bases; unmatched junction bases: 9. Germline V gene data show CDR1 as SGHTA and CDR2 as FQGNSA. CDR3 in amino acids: CASSLDVSGGALSTDTQYF. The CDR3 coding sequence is TGTGCCAGCAGCTTAGATGTTAGCGGGGGGGCCCTTAGCACAGATACGCAGTATTTT.

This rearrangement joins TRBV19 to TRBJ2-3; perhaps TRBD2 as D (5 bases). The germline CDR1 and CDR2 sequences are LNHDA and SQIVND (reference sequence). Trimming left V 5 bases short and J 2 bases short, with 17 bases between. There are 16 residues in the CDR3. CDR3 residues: CASSRIRGWATDTQYF. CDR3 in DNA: TGTGCCAGTAGTCGTATACGGGGATGGGCCACAGATACGCAGTATTTT.

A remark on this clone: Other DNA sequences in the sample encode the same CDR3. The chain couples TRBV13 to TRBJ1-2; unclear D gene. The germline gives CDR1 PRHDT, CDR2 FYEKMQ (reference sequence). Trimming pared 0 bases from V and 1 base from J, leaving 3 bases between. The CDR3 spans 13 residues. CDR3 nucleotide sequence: TGTGCCAGCAGCTTAGGAGTTAACTATGGCTACACCTTC. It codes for CASSLGVNYGYTF.

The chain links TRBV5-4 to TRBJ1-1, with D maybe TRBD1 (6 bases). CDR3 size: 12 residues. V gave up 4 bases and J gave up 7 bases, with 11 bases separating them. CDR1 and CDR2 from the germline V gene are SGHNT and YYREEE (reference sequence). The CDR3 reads CASSRNRVEAFF. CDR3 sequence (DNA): TGTGCCAGCAGCCGGAACAGGGTTGAAGCTTTCTTT.

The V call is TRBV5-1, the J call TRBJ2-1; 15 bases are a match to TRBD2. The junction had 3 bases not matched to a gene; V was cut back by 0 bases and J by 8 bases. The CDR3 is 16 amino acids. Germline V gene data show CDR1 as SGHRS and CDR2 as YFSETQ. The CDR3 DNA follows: TGCGCCAGCAGCTTGGCCGGGACTAGCGGGGGGTATGAGCAGTTCTTC. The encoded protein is CASSLAGTSGGYEQFF. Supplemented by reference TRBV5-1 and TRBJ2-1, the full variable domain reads KAGVTQTPRYLIKTRGQQVTLSCSPISGHRSVSWYQQTPGQGLQFLFEYFSETQRNKGNFPGRFSGRQFSNSRSEMNVSTLELGDSALYLCASSLAGTSGGYEQFFGPGTRLTVL.

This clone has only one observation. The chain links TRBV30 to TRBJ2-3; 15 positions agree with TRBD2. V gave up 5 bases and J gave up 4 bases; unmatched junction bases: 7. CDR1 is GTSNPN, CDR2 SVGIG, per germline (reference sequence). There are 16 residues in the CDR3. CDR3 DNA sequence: TGTGCCTGGTCGCTGGGACTAGCGGGGGGTCCAGATACGCAGTATTTT. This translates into CAWSLGLAGGPDTQYF.

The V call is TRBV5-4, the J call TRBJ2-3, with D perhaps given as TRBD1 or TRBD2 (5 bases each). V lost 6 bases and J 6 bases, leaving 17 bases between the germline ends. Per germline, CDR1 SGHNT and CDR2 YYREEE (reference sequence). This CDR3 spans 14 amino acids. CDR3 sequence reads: CASTLRDGADTQYF. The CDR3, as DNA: TGTGCCAGCACCCTCCGCGACGGGGCGGATACGCAGTATTTT.

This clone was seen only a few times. CDR3 region: CSASAGGRFNYGYTF. CDR3 DNA: TGCAGTGCTAGTGCGGGGGGCCGATTTAACTATGGCTACACCTTC. V is TRBV20-1 and J is TRBJ1-2, with D possibly matching TRBD1 (6 bases). Germline assignment: CDR1 DFQATT and CDR2 SNEGSKA (reference sequence). The length of the CDR3 is 15 residues. With 3 bases removed from V and 1 base from J, the gap between germline ends came to 15 bases.